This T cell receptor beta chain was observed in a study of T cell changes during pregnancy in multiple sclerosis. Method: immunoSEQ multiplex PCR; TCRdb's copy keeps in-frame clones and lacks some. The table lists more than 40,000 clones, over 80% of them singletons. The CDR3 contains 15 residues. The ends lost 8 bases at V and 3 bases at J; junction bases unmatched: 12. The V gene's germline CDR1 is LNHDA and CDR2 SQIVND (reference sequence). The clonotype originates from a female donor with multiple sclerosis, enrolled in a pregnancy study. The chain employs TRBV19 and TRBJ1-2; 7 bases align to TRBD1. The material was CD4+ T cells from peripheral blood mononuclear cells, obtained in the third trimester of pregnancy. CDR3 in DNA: TGTGCCAGTCGGATCTCCAGGGGGGCGCACTATGGCTACACCTTC. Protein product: CASRISRGAHYGYTF.